The rows below give T cell receptor beta chains drawn from one sample of a study of PD-1 blockade in classical Hodgkin lymphoma. The table came from immunoSEQ multiplex PCR; TCRdb's copy has only in-frame clones and leaves some out. The table lists under 40,000 clones, about 87% of them singletons. Sequencing input: CD4+ T cells from blood. These receptors all come from a human donor with classical Hodgkin lymphoma. Each CDR3 is given with its conserved first and last residue. A D gene is named only where the DNA matches it firmly. Not all rows give a size; the values are once, few, many and, for expanded clones, a class.

J gene | D gene | clone size | V gene | CDR3 protein | CDR3 DNA
TRBJ1-5 | - | once | TRBV7-8 | CASSEGDVSRNQPQHF | TGTGCCAGCAGCGAAGGGGACGTTTCGCGCAATCAGCCCCAGCATTTT
TRBJ2-1 | - | - | TRBV9 | CAILPREIDEQFF | TGTGCCATTCTACCCCGGGAAATAGATGAGCAGTTCTTC
TRBJ1-3 | TRBD1 | - | TRBV11-3 | CASSPDRVGNTIYF | TGTGCCAGCAGCCCGGACAGGGTCGGAAACACCATATATTTT
TRBJ2-5 | - | few | TRBV7-7 | CASSLHRGGETQYF | TGTGCTAGCAGCTTACACAGGGGGGGAGAGACCCAGTACTTC
TRBJ2-1 | - | once | TRBV7-8 | CASSQSRNTYNEQFF | TGTGCCAGCAGCCAAAGCAGAAACACCTACAATGAGCAGTTCTTC
TRBJ1-2 | - | few | TRBV27 | CASRSPGTLDGYTF | TGTGCCAGCCGATCCCCCGGGACTTTGGATGGCTACACCTTC
TRBJ2-5 | - | - | TRBV14 | CASSFAMSWAQYF | TGTGCCAGCAGCTTTGCGATGTCGTGGGCCCAGTACTTC
TRBJ1-1 | - | - | TRBV5-4 | CASSLAGSASTEAFF | TGTGCCAGCAGCTTGGCAGGGTCCGCAAGCACTGAAGCTTTCTTT
TRBJ2-5 | TRBD1 | - | TRBV6-5 | CASSSRTGRETQYF | TGTGCCAGCAGTTCCCGGACAGGGAGGGAGACCCAGTACTTC
TRBJ1-2 | - | - | TRBV19 | CASSIAEGSFYGYTF | TGTGCCAGTAGTATAGCTGAGGGATCGTTCTATGGCTACACCTTC
TRBJ2-3 | - | once | TRBV9 | CASSVEIDSTDTQYF | TGTGCCAGCAGCGTAGAAATTGACAGCACAGATACGCAGTATTTT
TRBJ2-3 | TRBD2 | - | TRBV28 | CASRGTSGRDTQYF | TGTGCCAGCAGGGGGACTAGCGGGAGAGATACGCAGTATTTT
TRBJ2-1 | - | - | TRBV5-4 | CASRSTNEQFF | TGTGCCAGCCGGTCGACCAATGAGCAGTTCTTC
TRBJ1-2 | TRBD1 | - | TRBV5-1 | CASSPDRANYGYTF | TGCGCCAGCAGCCCTGACAGGGCGAACTATGGCTACACCTTC
TRBJ2-3 | TRBD1 | - | TRBV15 | CATSVRDRETDTQYF | TGTGCCACCAGCGTCCGGGACAGAGAAACAGATACGCAGTATTTT
TRBJ2-3 | - | - | TRBV10-1 | CASRGRHYTDTQYF | TGCGCCAGCAGAGGGCGCCACTACACAGATACGCAGTATTTT
TRBJ2-1 | TRBD2 | once | TRBV4-1 | CASSQPTSGSYNEQFF | TGCGCCAGCAGCCAACCGACTAGCGGGAGCTACAATGAGCAGTTCTTC
TRBJ2-1 | TRBD1 | - | TRBV7-3 | CASSLMVGGIYEQFF | TGTGCCAGCAGCTTAATGGTAGGGGGCATCTATGAGCAGTTCTTC
TRBJ2-6 | - | - | TRBV5-1 | CASSSAQGPSGANVLTF | TGCGCCAGCAGCTCCGCCCAGGGGCCCTCTGGGGCCAACGTCCTGACTTTC
TRBJ1-4 | - | - | TRBV7-6 | CASSLFRAGVGEKLFF | TGTGCCAGCAGCTTATTTCGGGCAGGGGTAGGAGAAAAACTGTTTTTT
TRBJ2-3 | - | - | TRBV6-4 | CASSKGGTDTQYF | TGTGCCAGCAGTAAGGGAGGCACAGATACGCAGTATTTT
TRBJ1-1 | TRBD1 | once | TRBV4-1 | CASSQASRDRRAFF | TGCGCCAGCAGCCAAGCTTCCCGGGACAGGCGAGCTTTCTTT
TRBJ2-3 | TRBD2 | - | TRBV5-1 | CASSFLAGVGDTQYF | TGCGCCAGCAGCTTCTTAGCGGGTGTTGGAGATACGCAGTATTTT
TRBJ1-6 | - | - | TRBV10-3 | CATVIGWDEGNSPLHF | TGTGCCACCGTCATAGGGTGGGACGAAGGCAATTCACCCCTCCACTTT
TRBJ1-2 | - | - | TRBV19 | CASSIAQGLSYGYTF | TGTGCCAGTAGTATAGCCCAGGGACTGAGCTATGGCTACACCTTC
TRBJ2-2 | - | - | TRBV18 | CASSPLNRRTDTGELFF | TGTGCCAGCTCACCACTAAACAGGAGAACGGACACCGGGGAGCTGTTTTTT
TRBJ1-2 | TRBD1 | - | TRBV6-1 | CASSGRDSRYGYTF | TGTGCCAGCAGTGGCCGGGACAGCCGCTATGGCTACACCTTC
TRBJ2-5 | TRBD2 | - | TRBV7-3 | CASSLSAGAPQETQYF | TGTGCCAGCAGCTTAAGCGCGGGAGCCCCCCAAGAGACCCAGTACTTC
TRBJ2-1 | - | - | TRBV6-5 | CASRANGGNEQFF | TGTGCCAGCAGGGCCAACGGTGGCAATGAGCAGTTCTTC
TRBJ1-1 | - | - | TRBV5-6 | CASSLGRVNTEAFF | TGTGCCAGCAGCTTGGGAAGAGTGAACACTGAAGCTTTCTTT
TRBJ1-2 | - | once | TRBV6-1 | CASSESLGNYGYTF | TGTGCCAGCAGTGAATCGTTGGGCAACTATGGCTACACCTTC
TRBJ1-4 | - | - | TRBV2 | CASSRGATNEKLFF | TGTGCCAGCAGCAGGGGCGCCACTAATGAAAAACTGTTTTTT
TRBJ1-3 | - | - | TRBV18 | CASSPAQDGNTIYF | TGTGCCAGCTCACCAGCCCAGGACGGAAACACCATATATTTT
TRBJ1-4 | - | - | TRBV18 | CASSPGVGEKLFF | TGTGCCAGCTCACCGGGGGTGGGTGAAAAACTGTTTTTT
TRBJ1-4 | - | - | TRBV18 | CASSPGTDEKLFF | TGTGCCAGCTCACCTGGGACCGATGAAAAACTGTTTTTT
TRBJ1-5 | - | - | TRBV28 | CASRGDSTYQPQHF | TGTGCCAGCAGGGGAGACAGTACTTATCAGCCCCAGCATTTT
TRBJ2-2 | TRBD2 | - | TRBV5-1 | CASSLTSVTGELFF | TGCGCCAGCAGCTTGACTAGCGTCACCGGGGAGCTGTTTTTT
TRBJ2-1 | - | - | TRBV6-5 | CASSPGWASNEQFF | TGTGCCAGCAGCCCGGGTTGGGCTTCTAATGAGCAGTTCTTC
TRBJ1-2 | - | - | TRBV20-1 | CSARGGYTF | TGCAGTGCTAGGGGTGGCTACACCTTC
TRBJ1-4 | - | once | TRBV11-2 | CASSLGNSGNEKLFF | TGTGCCAGCAGCTTAGGGAACTCGGGAAATGAAAAACTGTTTTTT
TRBJ2-1 | - | - | TRBV19 | CASSVGERIQRVSSYNEQFF | TGTGCCAGTAGCGTCGGGGAGAGGATCCAGCGGGTGAGCTCCTACAATGAGCAGTTCTTC
TRBJ1-5 | - | few | TRBV2 | CASSVPANQPQHF | TGTGCCAGCAGTGTCCCCGCCAATCAGCCCCAGCATTTT
TRBJ2-3 | TRBD2 | - | TRBV4-2 | CASSQDGTRDTQYF | TGTGCCAGCAGCCAAGATGGGACTAGGGATACGCAGTATTTT
TRBJ2-2 | - | - | TRBV29-1 | CSVRGGTNTGELFF | TGCAGCGTCCGAGGTGGCACGAACACCGGGGAGCTGTTTTTT
TRBJ1-2 | - | - | TRBV28 | CASSQTPNNYGYTF | TGTGCCAGCAGTCAAACACCGAATAACTATGGCTACACCTTC
TRBJ1-1 | TRBD1 | once | TRBV5-1 | CASSFLQGPRTEAFF | TGCGCCAGCAGCTTCCTACAGGGGCCTCGGACTGAAGCTTTCTTT
TRBJ2-5 | - | - | TRBV10-3 | CAISDSIGQETQYF | TGTGCCATCAGTGATAGTATAGGACAAGAGACCCAGTACTTC
TRBJ1-3 | - | - | TRBV28 | CASSSGNTIYF | TGTGCCAGCAGTAGTGGAAACACCATATATTTT
TRBJ2-7 | - | - | TRBV19 | CASSSGKGYEQYF | TGTGCCAGTAGTAGCGGGAAGGGTTACGAGCAGTACTTC
TRBJ1-3 | - | - | TRBV11-3 | CASSSGSSGNTIYF | TGTGCCAGCAGCTCTGGGAGCTCTGGAAACACCATATATTTT
TRBJ2-3 | TRBD2 | - | TRBV7-2 | CASSSLGAGGRTDTQYF | TGTGCCAGCAGCTCCCTGGGAGCGGGAGGGCGAACAGATACGCAGTATTTT